The 17 T cell receptor beta chains in this list originate from one sample, sequenced in a study of shared clonotypes between healthy human individuals. Libraries were prepared by immunoSEQ multiplex PCR; TCRdb keeps only in-frame clonotypes and omits some of them. The table has around 240,000 clones, about 65% seen once. Material: memory CD4+ T cells sorted from blood. Indicated subset: CD45RA-negative fraction. The receptors stem from a man younger than 45 in good health.

Only one count was recorded for this clone. This chain uses TRBV6-1 with TRBJ1-4; weak D call: TRBD1 (6 bases). The germline V gene encodes CDR1 MNHNS and CDR2 SASEGT. The length of the CDR3 is 12 residues. V lost 11 bases to trimming and J lost 5 bases, with 12 bases between them. CDR3 protein: CAGGQLNEKLFF. CDR3 nucleotides: TGTGCCGGAGGACAGTTAAATGAAAAACTGTTTTTT.

This chain links TRBV18 with TRBJ2-2; D remains unclear. Germline V CDR1 and CDR2: KGHSH, LQKENI. Trimming removed 6 bases from V and 0 bases from J, with 11 bases in between. The CDR3 loop spans 15 amino acids. CDR3 bases: TGTGCCAGCTCGGAAGTGCACTCGAACACCGGGGAGCTGTTTTTT. Protein sequence: CASSEVHSNTGELFF.

The V and J genes are TRBV2 and TRBJ2-5; tentatively, D is TRBD2 (6 bases). V lost 8 bases, J lost 5 bases, and 18 bases lay in between. Germline values: CDR1 SNHLY, CDR2 FYNNEI. This CDR3 region has 14 residues. CDR3 region: CASSPGRVGETQYF. The DNA for the CDR3 is TGTGCCAGCTCTCCCGGGAGAGTCGGTGAGACCCAGTACTTC.

This clone showed up just a few times. The chain combines TRBV4-3 with TRBJ2-7, with 7 bases fitting TRBD2. This CDR3 has 16 amino acids. V lost 0 bases and J lost 1; bases outside the gene matches: 6. Germline CDR1 and CDR2: LGHNA and YSLEER. Here the CDR3 reads CASSQESGTLSYEQYF. The CDR3 DNA is TGCGCCAGCAGCCAAGAAAGCGGGACCCTTTCCTACGAGCAGTACTTC.

This clone was seen a few times. Its ends do not fully match the called genes, so a read error is possible. The DNA for the CDR3 is TGCGCCAGCAGTGACTACGCCGAGGAGTACTTC. The encoded protein is CASSDYAEEYF. V usage is TRBV10-2 and J usage is TRBJ2-7; D unresolved. CDR1 and CDR2 from the germline V gene are WSHSY and SAAADI. This CDR3 spans 11 amino acids.

Turning to this clone: Other DNA sequences in this sample translate to the same CDR3. The CDR3 DNA is TGTGCCAGTAGTATAGGGGGTCCCGGGGAGCTGTTTTTT. Translating gives CASSIGGPGELFF. The chain joins TRBV19 to TRBJ2-2; unclear D gene. The CDR3 has 13 amino acids. The V and J ends lost 1 base and 6 bases respectively, with 6 bases between them. Germline V gene sequence: CDR1 LNHDA, CDR2 SQIVND (reference sequence).

The chain uses TRBV5-1 and TRBJ1-1; D is perhaps TRBD1 (6 bases). V was pared by 4 bases and J by 4 bases, with 17 bases between. Germline CDR1 SGHRS, CDR2 YFSETQ. The CDR3 length is 15 residues. In DNA form, the CDR3 reads TGCGCCAGCAGCGCGTCAGGAACAGGGTTCACTGAAGCTTTCTTT. Its translation is CASSASGTGFTEAFF.

V gene TRBV18 combines with J gene TRBJ2-5, with D hard to call. This CDR3 is built from 13 residues. The V gene lost 1 base and the J gene lost 4 bases, with 7 bases spanning the gap. Germline V gene sequence: CDR1 KGHSH, CDR2 LQKENI. The CDR3 here is CASSPLAGETQYF. The CDR3 DNA reads TGTGCCAGCTCACCACTGGCTGGAGAGACCCAGTACTTC.

This clone has only one observation. The gene calls are TRBV29-1 and TRBJ2-3; 9 bases fit TRBD2. Germline trimming cut 0 bases from V and 5 bases from J; bases unmatched to any gene: 9. The V gene's germline CDR1 is SQVTM and CDR2 ANQGSEA. The CDR3 has 16 residues. The CDR3 loop reads CSVEDLGLAGLDTQYF. CDR3 bases: TGCAGCGTTGAAGATTTGGGGCTAGCGGGGTTAGATACGCAGTATTTT.

V usage is TRBV27 and J usage is TRBJ2-7; no clear D gene. This CDR3 is 13 amino acids long. CDR1 and CDR2 from the germline V gene are MNHEY and SMNVEV (reference sequence). The V gene lost 5 bases and the J gene lost 1 base, with 9 bases spanning the gap. CDR3 sequence (DNA): TGTGCCAGCAGTCGTTTGGGTTCCTACGAGCAGTACTTC. This translates into CASSRLGSYEQYF.

On this clone itself: The sample has other DNA sequences that encode this CDR3 too. The chain uses TRBV2 and TRBJ1-5; D not certain. Trimming removed 3 bases from V and 2 bases from J, with 5 bases in between. Germline V CDR1 and CDR2: SNHLY, FYNNEI. There are 13 residues in the CDR3. The CDR3 region is CASSEGGNQPQHF. The DNA for the CDR3 is TGTGCCAGCAGTGAGGGCGGCAATCAGCCCCAGCATTTT.

The chain combines TRBV6-1 with TRBJ1-3; D gene ambiguous. Trimming shortened V by 10 bases and J by 0 bases, and 16 bases separated the two germline ends. Germline-derived CDR1 and CDR2 are MNHNS and SASEGT. There are 15 residues in the CDR3. CDR3 DNA sequence: TGTGCCACACTAACACCGGTGGTCTCTGGAAACACCATATATTTT. Translated, it gives CATLTPVVSGNTIYF.

This clone was observed a single time. The CDR3 coding sequence is TGTGCCAGCAGCTTAGTAGCCAGCCACGAGCAGTACTTC. Its translation: CASSLVASHEQYF. The gene calls are TRBV11-2 and TRBJ2-7; D gene uncertain. CDR1 SGHAT and CDR2 FQNNGV come from the germline V gene. The CDR3 totals 13 residues. Trimming shortened V by 1 base and J by 5 bases, and 9 bases separated the two germline ends.

The chain uses TRBV5-4 and TRBJ2-3; 7 bases agree with TRBD2. This CDR3 is 15 amino acids long. The trim removed 4 bases at V and 2 bases at J, leaving 7 bases unmatched. CDR1 and CDR2 (germline): SGHNT, YYREEE (reference sequence). CDR3 sequence reads: CASSLGLVATDTQYF. CDR3 DNA sequence: TGTGCCAGCAGCCTTGGACTAGTCGCCACAGATACGCAGTATTTT.

V is TRBV5-6 and J is TRBJ1-5; D unclear. The V gene's germline CDR1 is SGHDT and CDR2 YYEEEE. Trimming took off 3 bases at V and 3 bases at J, with 4 bases between the two ends. This CDR3 region has 12 residues. The CDR3 spells CASSSLNQPQHF. The CDR3 DNA is TGTGCCAGCAGCTCACTCAATCAGCCCCAGCATTTT.

The V call is TRBV28, the J call TRBJ2-1, with D uncertain. CDR1 is MDHEN, CDR2 SYDVKM, per germline. V was cut by 7 bases and J by 2 bases, with 12 bases left in between. The CDR3 has 14 amino acids. The CDR3, as DNA: TGTGCCAGCAAGGTGGTTGACGCCTACAATGAGCAGTTCTTC. Translation: CASKVVDAYNEQFF.

There are a few counts of this clone. The DNA for the CDR3 is TGTGCCAGCAGCTTAGGTGGTAGCGCGTTCTACGAGCAGTACTTC. Its protein is CASSLGGSAFYEQYF. The rearrangement joins TRBV7-9 to TRBJ2-7, with a weak D call TRBD2 (5 bases). The CDR3 is 15 amino acids. Germline loops: CDR1 SEHNR, CDR2 FQNEAQ (reference sequence). Trimming took 1 base from V and 3 from J, leaving 13 bases between them. The complete variable domain, with remaining parts taken from reference TRBV7-9 and TRBJ2-7, reads DTGVSQNPRHKITKRGQNVTFRCDPISEHNRLYWYRQTLGQGPEFLTYFQNEAQLEKSRLLSDRFSAERPKGSFSTLEIQRTEQGDSAMYLCASSLGGSAFYEQYFGPGTRLTVT.